The 10 T cell receptor beta chains listed next were all sequenced from one sample in a study of shared clonotypes between healthy human individuals. The assay was immunoSEQ multiplex PCR, and TCRdb's table has in-frame clones only and misses some. This repertoire shows some 2,000,000 clones, roughly 94% found once; its top ten account for 0.1% to 0.15%. The source material was naive CD4+ T cells sorted from blood. As to subset: CD45RA+ positively selected. All receptors derive from a man younger than 30 in good health.

The chain links TRBV6-1 to TRBJ1-6; 11 bases agree with TRBD1. V trimming: 6 bases; J trimming: 7 bases; junction bases outside the gene matches: 5. The CDR3 is 15 residues long. The germline gives CDR1 MNHNS, CDR2 SASEGT. CDR3 DNA sequence: TGTGCCAGCAGGCCGGACAGGGGGCTAAATTCACCCCTCCACTTT. Translated: CASRPDRGLNSPLHF.

The V gene is TRBV7-9, the J gene TRBJ2-3; possible D gene TRBD1, 6 bases. Germline loops: CDR1 SEHNR, CDR2 FQNEAQ (reference sequence). CDR3 length equals 14 residues. The ends were cut back, 5 bases at V and 3 bases at J, with 12 bases in the middle. The CDR3 region has the DNA TGTGCCAGCAGCATGGAAACAGGGACAGATACGCAGTATTTT. Its protein product is CASSMETGTDTQYF. The variable domain in full, completed from reference TRBV7-9 and TRBJ2-3, reads DTGVSQNPRHKITKRGQNVTFRCDPISEHNRLYWYRQTLGQGPEFLTYFQNEAQLEKSRLLSDRFSAERPKGSFSTLEIQRTEQGDSAMYLCASSMETGTDTQYFGPGTRLTVL.

The gene calls are TRBV4-1 and TRBJ2-7; possibly TRBD2 for D (5 bases). The germline V gene has CDR1 MGHRA and CDR2 YSYEKL. Trimming took 3 bases from V and 7 from J, leaving 22 bases between them. The CDR3 totals 16 residues. CDR3 loop: CASSHPTGLAYVEQYF. CDR3 DNA: TGCGCCAGCAGCCACCCAACCGGACTTGCTTACGTTGAGCAGTACTTC.

The chain recombines TRBV6-5 with TRBJ2-1, with D possibly called TRBD1 or TRBD2 (5 bases each). CDR1 is MNHEY, CDR2 SVGAGI, per germline. The germline V and J ends were trimmed by 6 bases and 5 bases, with 11 bases remaining between them. The CDR3 runs 13 residues. The CDR3 DNA reads TGTGCCAGCAGCCTATGGGGGAACAATGAGCAGTTCTTC. Amino acid sequence: CASSLWGNNEQFF.

The chain joins TRBV5-6 to TRBJ2-5, with 13 bases that match TRBD2. V gave up 4 bases and J gave up 5 bases; unmatched junction bases: 5. The CDR3 covers 15 residues. Germline values: CDR1 SGHDT, CDR2 YYEEEE. In DNA, the CDR3 is TGTGCCAGCAGCGGACTAGCGGGAGCCCATGAGACCCAGTACTTC. Protein sequence: CASSGLAGAHETQYF.

The CDR3: CASSLGGTGAYEQYF. In nucleotides, the CDR3 is TGCGCCAGCAGCCTCGGAGGGACAGGAGCCTACGAGCAGTACTTC. The rearrangement links TRBV4-1 to TRBJ2-7; 8 bases are a match to TRBD1. Per germline, CDR1 MGHRA and CDR2 YSYEKL. The CDR3 runs 15 residues. Trimming took 4 bases from V and 2 from J; bases not matched to a gene: 7.

The V gene is TRBV7-2, the J gene TRBJ2-3; maybe TRBD2 (6 bases). This CDR3 has 14 residues. Per the germline V gene, CDR1 is SGHTA and CDR2 is FQGNSA. The V end lost 7 bases, the J end lost 6 bases, and 17 bases lay between the germline ends. CDR3 nucleotides: TGTGCCAGCACCCCCTTAAGGGCGGGGGATACGCAGTATTTT. It yields the protein CASTPLRAGDTQYF.

This chain connects TRBV4-2 to TRBJ2-7; tentatively, D is TRBD2 (6 bases). The germline V and J ends were trimmed by 4 bases and 4 bases, with 14 bases remaining between them. The germline V gene has CDR1 LGHNA and CDR2 YNFKEQ. CDR3 length: 14 amino acids. The CDR3 here is CASSLMASEYEQYF. CDR3 in DNA: TGTGCCAGCAGCCTAATGGCTAGCGAATACGAGCAGTACTTC.

This chain uses TRBV2 with TRBJ2-6; unclear D gene. The germline gives CDR1 SNHLY, CDR2 FYNNEI. The CDR3 is 14 amino acids. V lost 2 bases, J lost 1 base, and 3 bases lay in between. CDR3 DNA sequence: TGTGCCAGCAGTGAACTATCTGGGGCCAACGTCCTGACTTTC. It specifies CASSELSGANVLTF.

A single count supports this clone. The chain uses TRBV2 and TRBJ2-5; D possibly corresponds to TRBD2 (7 bases). The CDR3 has 16 residues. Germline values: CDR1 SNHLY, CDR2 FYNNEI. Trimming shortened V by 5 bases and J by 3 bases, and 19 bases separated the two germline ends. The CDR3 nucleotides read TGTGCCAGCAGTTTCCTTTCGGGGGGCGGAGAAGAGACCCAGTACTTC. Translation gives CASSFLSGGGEETQYF.